The T cell receptor (beta chain) under discussion was sequenced for a study of CD4 T cells in relation to SARS-CoV-2 and coronaviruses. For the study at large: Negative control cultures got HIV-1 Nef peptides or no peptide.

The unexposed donors gave CD4+ T cells in about 2011-2019, prior to COVID-19. The cells were cultured for roughly 11 days before CD4+ T cells were isolated. This clone appeared a few times. The target antigen is unknown. V lost 7 bases to trimming and J lost 8 bases; unmatched junction nucleotides: 8. The CDR3 has 12 amino acids. CDR1 and CDR2 from the germline V gene are SQVTM and ANQGSEA. Data came from immunoSEQ multiplex PCR; TCRdb stores just in-frame clones and leaves some out. The sample lists tens of thousands of clones; 55% to 75% were seen once. Sequencing input: CD4+ T cells from PBMCs, cultured in vitro. The genes are TRBV29-1 and TRBJ1-2, with 9 nucleotides matching TRBD1. The TCR originated in a human donor in good health. The CDR3 DNA reads as TGCAGCGCCGGACGGACAGGGGAGGGCTACACCTTC. This gives the protein CSAGRTGEGYTF.